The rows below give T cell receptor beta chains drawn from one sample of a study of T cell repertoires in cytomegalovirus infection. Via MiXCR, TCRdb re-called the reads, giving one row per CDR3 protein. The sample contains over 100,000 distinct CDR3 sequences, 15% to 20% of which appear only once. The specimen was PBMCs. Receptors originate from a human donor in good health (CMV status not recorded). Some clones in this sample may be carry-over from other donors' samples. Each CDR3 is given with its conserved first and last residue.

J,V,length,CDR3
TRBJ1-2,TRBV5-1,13,CASSLVRGDGYTF
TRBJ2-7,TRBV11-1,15,CASSLDGQGSYEQYF
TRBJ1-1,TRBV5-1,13,CASRRDRNTEAFF
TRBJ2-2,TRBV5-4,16,CASSFVGVKNTGELFF
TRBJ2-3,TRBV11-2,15,CASRGGGGAGVTQYF
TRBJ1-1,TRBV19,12,CASSRQNTEAFF
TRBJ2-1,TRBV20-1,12,CSACTFSGEQFF
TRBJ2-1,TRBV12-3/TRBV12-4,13,CAASDRVDSEQFF
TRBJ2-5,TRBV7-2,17,CASSPLGTAPGIGTQYF
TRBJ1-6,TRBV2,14,CASSEVRVDSPLHF
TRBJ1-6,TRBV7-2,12,CASSLGGLSLHF
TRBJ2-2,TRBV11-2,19,CASSFRFRDLWWVPGELFF
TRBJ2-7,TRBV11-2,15,CASSRTSTPLYEQYF
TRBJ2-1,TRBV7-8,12,CASSFSAGKQFF
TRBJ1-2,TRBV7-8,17,CASSLGFSPSQFYGYTF
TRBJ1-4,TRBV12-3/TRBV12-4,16,CASSLGEGGPAEKLFF
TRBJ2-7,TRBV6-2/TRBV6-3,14,CASTQLERGYEQYF